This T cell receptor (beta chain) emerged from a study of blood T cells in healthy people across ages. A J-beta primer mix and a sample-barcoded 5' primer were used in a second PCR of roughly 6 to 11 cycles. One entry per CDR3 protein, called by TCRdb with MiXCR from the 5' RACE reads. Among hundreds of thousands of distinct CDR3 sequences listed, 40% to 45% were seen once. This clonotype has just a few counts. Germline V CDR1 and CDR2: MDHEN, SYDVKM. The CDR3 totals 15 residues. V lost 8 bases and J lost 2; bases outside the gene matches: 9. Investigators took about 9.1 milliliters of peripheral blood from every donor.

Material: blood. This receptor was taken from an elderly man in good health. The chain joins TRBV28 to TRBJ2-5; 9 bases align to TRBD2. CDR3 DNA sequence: TGTGCCAGCCGCCTGGCTAGCGGGGAGCAAGAGACCCAGTACTTC. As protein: CASRLASGEQETQYF.